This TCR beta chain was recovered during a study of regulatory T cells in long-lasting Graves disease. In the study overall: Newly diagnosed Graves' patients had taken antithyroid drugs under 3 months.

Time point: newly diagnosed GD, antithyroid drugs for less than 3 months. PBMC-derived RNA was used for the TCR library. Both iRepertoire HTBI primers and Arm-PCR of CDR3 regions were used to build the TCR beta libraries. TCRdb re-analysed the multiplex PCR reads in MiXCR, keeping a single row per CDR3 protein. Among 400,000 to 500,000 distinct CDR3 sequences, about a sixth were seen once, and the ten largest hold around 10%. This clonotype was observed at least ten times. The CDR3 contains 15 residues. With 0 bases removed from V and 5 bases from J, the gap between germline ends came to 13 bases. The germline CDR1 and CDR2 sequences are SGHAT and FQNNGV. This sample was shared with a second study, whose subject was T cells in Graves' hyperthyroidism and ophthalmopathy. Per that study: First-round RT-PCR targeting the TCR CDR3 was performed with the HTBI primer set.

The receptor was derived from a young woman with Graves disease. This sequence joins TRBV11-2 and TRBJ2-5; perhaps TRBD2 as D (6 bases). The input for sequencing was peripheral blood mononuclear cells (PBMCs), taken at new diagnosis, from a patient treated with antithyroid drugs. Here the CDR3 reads CASSLEWGVGETQYF. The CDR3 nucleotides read TGTGCCAGCAGCTTAGAATGGGGGGTGGGGGAGACCCAGTACTTC.